This section outlines one T cell receptor beta chain sequence together with its context. The source of the sample is a study of blood T cell repertoires in COVID-19. Study summary: Donors in the United States, Italy and Spain gave samples during acute or convalescent COVID-19.

Profiled with immunoSEQ multiplex PCR; TCRdb holds only in-frame clones, not every one. The table records approximately 150,000 clones, about four fifths of them present only once. Sequenced input: peripheral blood. The TCR originated in a woman of 80 years or more with acute or convalescent COVID-19.

The CDR3 loop reads CASSEPAQGSSGANVLTF. DNA for the CDR3: TGTGCCAGCAGTGAACCCGCGCAGGGCAGCTCTGGGGCCAACGTCCTGACTTTC. This chain uses TRBV2 with TRBJ2-6, with D tentatively TRBD1 (5 bases). Trimming stripped 2 bases from V and 0 bases from J, with 14 bases between. The CDR3 sequence is 18 residues long. CDR1 is SNHLY and CDR2 is FYNNEI in the germline V gene.